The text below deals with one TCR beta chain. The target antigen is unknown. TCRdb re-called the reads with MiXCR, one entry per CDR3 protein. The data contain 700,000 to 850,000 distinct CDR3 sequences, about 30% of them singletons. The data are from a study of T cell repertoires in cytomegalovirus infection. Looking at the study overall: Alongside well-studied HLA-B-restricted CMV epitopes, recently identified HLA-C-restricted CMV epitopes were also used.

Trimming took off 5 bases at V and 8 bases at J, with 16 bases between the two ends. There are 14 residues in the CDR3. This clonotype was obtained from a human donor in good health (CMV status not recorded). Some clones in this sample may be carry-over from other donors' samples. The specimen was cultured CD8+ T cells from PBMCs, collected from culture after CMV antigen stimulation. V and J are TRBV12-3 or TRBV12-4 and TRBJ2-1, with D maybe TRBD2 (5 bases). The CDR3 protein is CASSLDGESDEQFF. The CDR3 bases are TGTGCCAGCAGTCTGGACGGGGAGAGTGATGAGCAGTTCTTC.